These 29 T cell receptor beta chains came from one sample sequenced in a study of cytomegalovirus exposure and HLA in healthy donors. It was with 60 Vbeta and 13 Jbeta primers that the PCR ran. Measured with immunoSEQ multiplex PCR; TCRdb has only the in-frame clones, and not every one. The data contain roughly 170,000 clones, approximately 78% of them singletons. The sample consisted of PBMCs. The receptors derive from a woman aged 18-35 years in good health and CMV-seronegative.

The V call is TRBV19, the J call TRBJ2-4; no clear D gene. Germline loops: CDR1 LNHDA, CDR2 SQIVND (reference sequence). There are 14 residues in the CDR3. V lost 5 bases to trimming and J lost 8 bases, with 16 bases between them. The CDR3: CASSVGLDRDIQYF. CDR3 coding DNA: TGTGCCAGTAGTGTCGGCCTAGATCGGGACATTCAGTACTTC.

This clone is a singleton in its sample. Other nucleotide sequences in the sample specify the same CDR3. V is TRBV2 and J is TRBJ1-1; D is undetermined. Germline CDR1 is SNHLY and CDR2 is FYNNEI. The ends were cut back, 6 bases at V and 4 bases at J, with 6 bases in the middle. The CDR3 is 11 amino acids. The CDR3 bases are TGTGCCAGCAGGGGAGGCACTGAAGCTTTCTTT. Its protein is CASRGGTEAFF.

The chain combines TRBV6-1 with TRBJ1-2, with 8 bases aligning to TRBD1. The CDR3 loop spans 14 amino acids. Trimming at V came to 6 bases and at J to 3 bases, leaving 6 bases not matched to a gene. Germline CDR1 is MNHNS and CDR2 is SASEGT. The chain's CDR3 is CASRWTGRYYGYTF. CDR3 bases: TGTGCCAGCAGGTGGACAGGGCGGTACTATGGCTACACCTTC.

This clone was detected only a few times. The chain combines TRBV6-6 with TRBJ2-3, with 7 positions matching TRBD1. Germline V CDR1 and CDR2: MNHNY, SVGAGI (reference sequence). V lost 1 base to trimming and J lost 8 bases; unmatched junction nucleotides: 3. The CDR3 is 13 amino acids. The CDR3 coding sequence is TGTGCCAGCAGTTACTTCGCAGGGGGTACGCAGTATTTT. It yields the protein CASSYFAGGTQYF.

Details on this clone: The junction departs from the called germline gene at one end, perhaps through a read error. This chain joins TRBV7-7 and TRBJ2-2; 14 positions agree with TRBD2. Germline V CDR1 and CDR2: SSHAT, FNYEAQ (reference sequence). The CDR3 consists of 17 residues. The DNA for the CDR3 is TGTGCTAGCAGCTCGACTAGCGGGAGGGCCGAGGACGGGGAGCTGTTTTTT. It codes for CASSSTSGRAEDGELFF.

The chain links TRBV5-1 to TRBJ1-5; TRBD1 might be the D (5 bases). CDR1 is SGHRS and CDR2 is YFSETQ in the germline V gene. The CDR3 sequence is 16 residues long. Trimming stripped 0 bases from V and 0 bases from J, with 10 bases between. The CDR3 region is CASSLDGRDSNQPQHF. The CDR3 DNA is TGCGCCAGCAGCTTGGATGGCAGGGATAGCAATCAGCCCCAGCATTTT.

V usage is TRBV5-1 and J usage is TRBJ2-1, with 11 positions matching TRBD2. V shed 1 base and J 8 bases; nucleotides not matched to a gene: 5. The CDR3 runs to 15 residues. The germline gives CDR1 SGHRS, CDR2 YFSETQ. The CDR3 nucleotides read TGCGCCAGCAGCTTGACTAGCGGGAGTGGCTATGAGCAGTTCTTC. Amino acids: CASSLTSGSGYEQFF.

This chain connects TRBV27 to TRBJ1-2, with D unclear. Germline CDR1 MNHEY, CDR2 SMNVEV (reference sequence). The length of the CDR3 is 11 residues. V dropped 6 bases and J dropped 5 bases, with 7 bases sitting between them. The CDR3 DNA sequence: TGTGCCAGCAGGTCAGTATATGGCTACACCTTC. Amino acid sequence: CASRSVYGYTF.

The chain recombines TRBV2 with TRBJ2-7; unclear D gene. From germline, CDR1 is SNHLY and CDR2 FYNNEI. The ends were cut back, 8 bases at V and 2 bases at J, with 7 bases in the middle. The CDR3 has 11 residues. DNA of the CDR3: TGTGCCAGCGACAACGCCTACGAGCAGTACTTC. Its protein product is CASDNAYEQYF.

The CDR3 region has the DNA TGTGCCAGCGGGAACTCCTACGAGCAGTACTTC. Residues: CASGNSYEQYF. This chain links TRBV10-3 with TRBJ2-5; a weak D match, TRBD2 (6 bases). The better agreement between TRBJ2-7 and the DNA end casts doubt on the J call. This CDR3 is built from 11 residues. Per the germline V gene, CDR1 is ENHRY and CDR2 is SYGVKD.

The chain couples TRBV27 to TRBJ1-2, with D perhaps TRBD1 (6 bases). V shed 5 bases and J shed 5 bases, with 18 bases lying between them. Germline V gives CDR1 MNHEY, CDR2 SMNVEV (reference sequence). The CDR3 is 15 residues long. CDR3 region: CASSLGGTRGYGYTF. The CDR3 DNA reads TGTGCCAGCAGTCTCGGGGGGACACGGGGGTATGGCTACACCTTC.

The genes are TRBV30 and TRBJ2-7; D is perhaps TRBD1 (5 bases). The CDR3 has 13 residues. Germline loops: CDR1 GTSNPN, CDR2 SVGIG (reference sequence). V was pared by 0 bases and J by 3 bases, with 9 bases between. The CDR3 coding sequence is TGTGCCTGGAGTGTATCAGGGATCTACGAGCAGTACTTC. Protein sequence: CAWSVSGIYEQYF.

The chain combines TRBV28 with TRBJ1-5, with TRBD1 matching 8 bases. J gave up 6 bases and V 7 bases, and 11 bases lay outside the gene matches. Germline CDR1 is MDHEN and CDR2 is SYDVKM. The CDR3 spans 15 residues. CDR3 in DNA: TGTGCCAGCATCGGACAGGGTGAATGGGGTCAGCCCCAGCATTTT. Translated, it gives CASIGQGEWGQPQHF.

The V gene is TRBV27, the J gene TRBJ1-1, with D possibly being TRBD1 (6 bases). Deletions cut 10 bases from V and 7 bases from J, with 22 bases between. The CDR3 has 14 residues. Per germline, CDR1 MNHEY and CDR2 SMNVEV (reference sequence). CDR3 DNA: TGTGCCACCGCCCGTGATGGGGGCTCAATTGAAGCTTTCTTT. Protein product: CATARDGGSIEAFF.

Comment on this clone: This specimen includes other DNA sequences encoding the same CDR3. The chain combines TRBV28 with TRBJ1-2; the D is unclear. V was cut by 4 bases and J by 2 bases, with 5 bases left in between. This CDR3 region has 12 residues. In germline, CDR1 is MDHEN, CDR2 SYDVKM. CDR3 DNA sequence: TGTGCCAGCAGTTCCGTAAACTATGGCTACACCTTC. It codes for CASSSVNYGYTF.

This clone has only a few counts. The chain has TRBV30 and TRBJ1-6, with 7 bases that match TRBD1. V trimming: 0 bases; J trimming: 8 bases; junction bases outside the gene matches: 16. The CDR3 has 18 amino acids. Looked up from germline, CDR1 is GTSNPN and CDR2 is SVGIG (reference sequence). The CDR3 DNA sequence: TGTGCCTGGAGTGTGGCGCTTCCCCGGGACAGACATGATTCACCCCTCCACTTT. Amino acid sequence: CAWSVALPRDRHDSPLHF.

V usage is TRBV11-3 and J usage is TRBJ2-5; 14 nucleotides match TRBD2. From germline, CDR1 is SGHNT and CDR2 YENEEA. The CDR3 has 16 amino acids. Trimming at V came to 3 bases and at J to 5 bases, leaving 5 bases not matched to a gene. CDR3 coding DNA: TGTGCCAGCAGCTTTGCCGGGACTAGCGGGAGTGAGACCCAGTACTTC. It specifies CASSFAGTSGSETQYF. The complete variable domain, with remaining parts taken from reference TRBV11-3 and TRBJ2-5, reads EAGVVQSPRYKIIEKKQPVAFWCNPISGHNTLYWYLQNLGQGPELLIRYENEEAVDDSQLPKDRFSAERLKGVDSTLKIQPAELGDSAVYLCASSFAGTSGSETQYFGPGTRLLVL.

The CDR3 DNA reads as TGTGCCATCAGGAGACAGATCCAAGAGACCCAGTACTTC. Protein: CAIRRQIQETQYF. The V gene is TRBV10-3, the J gene TRBJ2-5, with a tentative D call TRBD1 (5 bases). Germline-derived CDR1 and CDR2 are ENHRY and SYGVKD. V was trimmed by 6 bases and J by 1 base, leaving 9 bases between them. This CDR3 region has 13 residues.

The V gene is TRBV10-1, the J gene TRBJ1-1; 11 nucleotides line up with TRBD1. From germline, CDR1 is WNHNN and CDR2 SYGVQD (reference sequence). There are 15 residues in the CDR3. V was clipped by 3 bases and J by 3 bases; unmatched bases: 3. Here the CDR3 DNA reads TGCGCCAGCAGTGAACTGGGACAGGGGGACACTGAAGCTTTCTTT. Translating it yields CASSELGQGDTEAFF.

The chain carries TRBV28 and TRBJ1-3, with unresolved D. Trimming pared 3 bases from V and 1 base from J, leaving 10 bases between. CDR1 is MDHEN and CDR2 is SYDVKM in the germline V gene. The length of the CDR3 is 15 residues. Written as DNA, the CDR3 is TGTGCCAGCAGTTTCAGACCGGGTTCTGGAAACACCATATATTTT. It codes for CASSFRPGSGNTIYF.

This clone has a count of ten or more. The rearrangement links TRBV14 to TRBJ2-1; D remains ambiguous. Trimming shortened V by 1 base and J by 11 bases, and 15 bases separated the two germline ends. The CDR3 length is 14 residues. Germline assignment: CDR1 SGHDN and CDR2 FVKESK. The CDR3 DNA follows: TGTGCCAGCAGCCAAGGCGCCAGGCCGAAGAAGCAGTTCTTC. It encodes CASSQGARPKKQFF.

This sequence joins TRBV27 and TRBJ1-1, with D possibly TRBD1 on 6 matching bases. The CDR3 covers 16 residues. The germline gives CDR1 MNHEY, CDR2 SMNVEV (reference sequence). Between the trimmed V and J ends, which lost 3 bases and 2 bases, there was a span of 16 bases. The chain's CDR3 is CASSFSRTDPNTEAFF. The CDR3 DNA reads as TGTGCCAGCAGTTTTTCCCGGACAGACCCCAACACTGAAGCTTTCTTT.

The chain links TRBV4-2 to TRBJ2-5; 7 bases map to TRBD2. J was trimmed by 4 bases and V by 0 bases; bases with no gene match: 5. The CDR3 consists of 15 residues. Germline CDR1 is LGHNA and CDR2 is YNFKEQ. The CDR3 DNA is TGTGCCAGCAGCCAAGATCATGGGACTACAGAGACCCAGTACTTC. Protein: CASSQDHGTTETQYF.

CDR3 loop: CASSSGTSRDPTQYF. The DNA for the CDR3 is TGTGCCAGCAGTAGCGGGACTAGTCGTGATCCGACGCAGTATTTT. V usage is TRBV6-6 and J usage is TRBJ2-3, with 8 bases that match TRBD2. Germline CDR1 and CDR2: MNHNY and SVGAGI (reference sequence). V trimming: 5 bases; J trimming: 9 bases; junction bases outside the gene matches: 13. This CDR3 contains 15 residues.

This sequence joins TRBV27 and TRBJ2-7; D is perhaps TRBD2 (5 bases). Germline V gene data show CDR1 as MNHEY and CDR2 as SMNVEV (reference sequence). This CDR3 is 15 amino acids long. The V and J ends lost 4 bases and 2 bases respectively, with 15 bases between them. CDR3: CASSYRWTGTYEQYF. The CDR3 nucleotides are TGTGCCAGCAGTTACCGCTGGACGGGGACCTACGAGCAGTACTTC.

This clone has just a few counts. The J gene is TRBJ2-5, the V gene TRBV19; TRBD2 aligns across 10 bases. Germline CDR1 is LNHDA and CDR2 is SQIVND (reference sequence). The trim removed 7 bases at V and 4 bases at J, leaving 9 bases unmatched. The CDR3 has 15 amino acids. In DNA form, the CDR3 reads TGTGCCAGTACCCGAAGCGGGGGGGGGAGAGAGACCCAGTACTTC. Translating gives CASTRSGGGRETQYF.

This chain uses TRBV4-3 with TRBJ1-6; TRBD1 is a possible D gene (6 bases). From germline, CDR1 is LGHNA and CDR2 YSLEER. The CDR3 runs to 16 residues. Deletions cut 1 base from V and 6 bases from J, with 13 bases between. The CDR3 spells CASSQVVQGPNSPLHF. CDR3 nucleotide sequence: TGCGCCAGCAGCCAAGTTGTACAGGGACCTAATTCACCCCTCCACTTT.

This clone was found once. The V call is TRBV6-5, the J call TRBJ1-2; D gene uncertain. Germline CDR1 is MNHEY and CDR2 is SVGAGI. Trimming stripped 5 bases from V and 8 bases from J, with 15 bases between. This CDR3 is 13 amino acids long. CDR3 DNA sequence: TGTGCCAGCAGTGAAATAGGCTCAGGAGGCTACACCTTC. Encoded protein: CASSEIGSGGYTF.

The CDR3 DNA is TGTGCCATCAGTGATCGGTACGAGCAGTACTTC. Translated, it gives CAISDRYEQYF. V is TRBV10-3 and J is TRBJ2-7, with D hard to call. V shed 3 bases and J shed 4 bases, with 4 bases lying between them. The germline V gene encodes CDR1 ENHRY and CDR2 SYGVKD. CDR3 length: 11 amino acids.